This entry features one T cell receptor (beta chain) sequence. CDR3 size: 15 residues. Looked up from germline, CDR1 is MNHEY and CDR2 is SVGEGT. V lost 0 bases to trimming and J lost 10 bases; unmatched junction nucleotides: 8. MiXCR, run by TCRdb on the RACE reads, gives a single entry per CDR3 protein. The sample holds hundreds of thousands of distinct CDR3 sequences, 6% to 7% seen once. This sample is part of a study of human T cells and chemical hapten exposure. Described time point: patch test 2, 6 weeks after DPC sensitization. The treatment is: therapeutic diphenylcyclopropenone sensitization with weekly scalp DPC. Patch tests were applied only after blood draws. Alopecia patients, 18 to 70 years old and DPC-suitable, served as donors.

V is TRBV6-2 or TRBV6-3 and J is TRBJ2-1; 8 bases fit TRBD1. The TCR comes from a woman aged 18-30 years with alopecia areata. Some clones in this sample may be carry-over from other donors' samples. This sample comprised whole blood, obtained in connection with sensitization to the hapten diphenylcyclopropenone (DPC). CDR3 in amino acids: CASSYSGTGTREQFF. CDR3 in DNA: TGTGCCAGCAGTTACTCTGGGACAGGTACTCGGGAGCAGTTCTTC.